This TCR beta chain was recorded in a study of blood T cell repertoires in COVID-19. Study details: The origin of the acute and convalescent COVID-19 samples was the United States, Italy and Spain.

Germline V gene lookup returns CDR1 SGHDN and CDR2 FVKESK. V trimming: 3 bases; J trimming: 2 bases; junction bases outside the gene matches: 14. CDR3 length: 19 amino acids. Recruits, aged roughly 18 to 89 years, lived in around 24 US areas. Recovered status applied to Cohort 3 donors who had two consecutive negative PCRs. It also applied to those with clearance or with symptom resolution. Sequenced by immunoSEQ multiplex PCR; TCRdb stores in-frame clones only, minus some. The sample yields more than 300,000 clones, 88% seen once. The V and J genes are TRBV14 and TRBJ2-3, with 10 bases lining up with TRBD2. Sequencing input: PBMCs or T cells enriched from blood (not recorded which). This sequence originates from a young woman who had recovered from COVID-19. This CDR3 reads CASSQDTSGVNRYTDTQYF. The DNA for the CDR3 is TGTGCCAGCAGCCAGGATACTAGCGGGGTCAACCGATACACAGATACGCAGTATTTT.